Below are 24 T cell receptor beta chains sequenced from a single sample in a study of blood T cell repertoires in COVID-19. TCRdb's copy holds only in-frame clones and misses some; the assay was immunoSEQ multiplex PCR. The sample includes 99,000 or so clones, 87% seen only once; the top ten take 15%. The sequenced material came from peripheral blood. The receptors here all came from a man aged 50 to 60 with acute or convalescent COVID-19.

The chain employs TRBV5-5 and TRBJ2-1, with D perhaps matching TRBD2 (6 bases). The CDR3 loop spans 15 amino acids. Per germline, CDR1 SGHKS and CDR2 YYEKEE (reference sequence). V shed 0 bases and J shed 8 bases, with 15 bases lying between them. The CDR3 nucleotides read TGTGCCAGCAGCTTGGATGGTCTAGCGTTGGATGAGCAGTTCTTC. The encoded protein is CASSLDGLALDEQFF.

The rearrangement joins TRBV5-8 to TRBJ1-5; 9 bases match TRBD1. There are 16 residues in the CDR3. The V gene end was trimmed by 2 bases and the J gene end by 2 bases; junction bases not matched to a gene: 5. Germline V gene sequence: CDR1 SGHTS, CDR2 YDEGEE. The CDR3 coding sequence is TGTGCCAGCAGCTTTAGGACAGGGGCTGGCAATCAGCCCCAGCATTTT. Translation gives CASSFRTGAGNQPQHF.

The rearrangement links TRBV19 to TRBJ2-7, with D unresolved. In germline, CDR1 is LNHDA, CDR2 SQIVND (reference sequence). Between the trimmed V and J ends, which lost 1 base and 0 bases, there was a span of 10 bases. CDR3 length: 15 residues. CDR3 DNA: TGTGCCAGTAGTATAGGGGCAGCCTCCTCCTACGAGCAGTACTTC. Amino acid sequence: CASSIGAASSYEQYF.

V is TRBV10-1 and J is TRBJ2-5, with 11 bases lining up with TRBD2. The V gene's germline CDR1 is WNHNN and CDR2 SYGVQD (reference sequence). V was pared by 5 bases and J by 1 base, with 3 bases of the junction left unmatched. The CDR3 covers 15 residues. The CDR3 is CASSKTSGTQETQYF. DNA of the CDR3: TGCGCCAGCAGTAAGACTAGCGGGACCCAAGAGACCCAGTACTTC.

V usage is TRBV29-1 and J usage is TRBJ1-4; D is ambiguous. V shed 3 bases and J shed 0 bases, with 8 bases lying between them. The CDR3 length is 14 residues. The germline V gene encodes CDR1 SQVTM and CDR2 ANQGSEA. CDR3 nucleotides: TGCAGCGTTGAGTCGCGAGCAACTAATGAAAAACTGTTTTTT. Translated, it gives CSVESRATNEKLFF.

This chain uses TRBV18 with TRBJ2-5; D is possibly TRBD2 (6 bases). V lost 4 bases, J lost 1 base, and 13 bases lay in between. The V gene's germline CDR1 is KGHSH and CDR2 LQKENI. This CDR3 is 15 amino acids long. CDR3 amino acids: CASSLDTGVQETQYF. CDR3 nucleotide sequence: TGTGCCAGCTCACTCGATACGGGGGTCCAAGAGACCCAGTACTTC.

V is TRBV18 and J is TRBJ1-6, with 9 bases fitting TRBD1. V trimming: 2 bases; J trimming: 8 bases; junction bases outside the gene matches: 1. There are 14 residues in the CDR3. Germline loops: CDR1 KGHSH, CDR2 LQKENI. The CDR3 coding sequence is TGTGCCAGCTCACCAGGGACAGGGTATTCACCCCTCCACTTT. Translated: CASSPGTGYSPLHF.

The gene calls are TRBV7-9 and TRBJ2-7, with D possibly being TRBD1 (6 bases). Between the trimmed V and J ends, which lost 4 bases and 5 bases, there was a span of 12 bases. In germline, CDR1 is SEHNR, CDR2 FQNEAQ (reference sequence). The CDR3 has 13 residues. The CDR3 is CASSYQQGHEQYF. The CDR3 bases are TGTGCCAGCAGCTACCAACAGGGCCACGAGCAGTACTTC.

Here the CDR3 DNA reads TGTGCCAGCAGCTTATCATACCCGGGGGGCGGCACAGATACGCAGTATTTT. The encoded protein is CASSLSYPGGGTDTQYF. V and J are TRBV7-6 and TRBJ2-3; tentatively, D is TRBD2 (7 bases). The CDR3 has 17 residues. Germline lookup yields CDR1 SGHVS and CDR2 FNYEAQ. V gave up 2 bases and J gave up 1 base, with 16 bases separating them. Combining the CDR3 with reference TRBV7-6 and TRBJ2-3 gives the whole variable domain GAGVSQSPRYKVTKRGQDVALRCDPISGHVSLYWYRQALGQGPEFLTYFNYEAQQDKSGLPNDRFSAERPEGSISTLTIQRTEQRDSAMYRCASSLSYPGGGTDTQYFGPGTRLTVL.

V and J are TRBV19 and TRBJ2-7; D perhaps matches TRBD2 (5 bases). The CDR3 has 15 residues. V was clipped by 5 bases and J by 1 base, with 15 bases between them. Per the germline V gene, CDR1 is LNHDA and CDR2 is SQIVND (reference sequence). CDR3: CASSPAASYSYEQYF. Here the CDR3 DNA reads TGTGCCAGTAGTCCCGCGGCTAGCTATTCCTACGAGCAGTACTTC.

This chain joins TRBV30 and TRBJ2-6; 8 bases line up with TRBD1. V dropped 2 bases and J dropped 0; count of bases not matched to a gene: 6. This CDR3 is built from 17 residues. The germline V gene has CDR1 GTSNPN and CDR2 SVGIG (reference sequence). In nucleotides, the CDR3 is TGTGCCTGGAGTCCGGACAGGGTGGGCTCTGGGGCCAACGTCCTGACTTTC. As protein: CAWSPDRVGSGANVLTF.

This chain links TRBV3-1 (or the pseudogene TRBV3-2) with TRBJ1-3, with D possibly being TRBD1 (5 bases). V was shortened by 3 bases and J by 2 bases, with 8 bases between the two germline ends. This CDR3 is 14 amino acids long. CDR1 LGHDT and CDR2 YNNKEL come from the germline V gene (reference sequence). The CDR3, as DNA: TGTGCCAGCAGCCAGCAGGGAACTGGAAACACCATATATTTT. Protein: CASSQQGTGNTIYF.

The CDR3 reads CASSSRPPSSGNTIYF. The CDR3 DNA is TGTGCCAGCAGTTCGCGGCCGCCGAGCTCTGGAAACACCATATATTTT. The chain links TRBV6-5 to TRBJ1-3; D call uncertain. Deletions cut 4 bases from V and 0 bases from J, with 13 bases between. In germline, CDR1 is MNHEY, CDR2 SVGAGI. CDR3 length: 16 amino acids.

The genes are TRBV11-3 and TRBJ2-5; 7 nucleotides line up with TRBD2. V was clipped by 5 bases and J by 5 bases; unmatched bases: 8. Per the germline V gene, CDR1 is SGHNT and CDR2 is YENEEA. The CDR3 covers 14 residues. In DNA, the CDR3 is TGTGCCAGCAGCCCGGGAGGAGTATTCGAGACCCAGTACTTC. Protein: CASSPGGVFETQYF.

The chain joins TRBV2 to TRBJ2-3; perhaps TRBD2 as D (5 bases). Trimming pared 1 base from V and 1 base from J, leaving 12 bases between. The CDR3 runs 16 residues. CDR1 and CDR2 from the germline V gene are SNHLY and FYNNEI. CDR3 protein: CASSEGVRGGTDTQYF. The CDR3 nucleotides read TGTGCCAGCAGTGAAGGAGTCCGGGGAGGCACAGATACGCAGTATTTT. The whole variable domain, remainder taken from reference TRBV2 and TRBJ2-3, is EPEVTQTPSHQVTQMGQEVILRCVPISNHLYFYWYRQILGQKVEFLVSFYNNEISEKSEIFDDQFSVERPDGSNFTLKIRSTKLEDSAMYFCASSEGVRGGTDTQYFGPGTRLTVL.

V and J are TRBV24-1 and TRBJ2-2; the D gene is possibly TRBD1 (5 bases). Germline V gene data show CDR1 as KGHDR and CDR2 as SFDVKD. This CDR3 is 16 amino acids long. V lost 2 bases, J lost 4 bases, and 13 bases lay in between. The CDR3 DNA follows: TGTGCCACCAGTGATTCCCAGCTAAGGGGCACCGGGGAGCTGTTTTTT. Protein sequence: CATSDSQLRGTGELFF.

The rearrangement uses TRBV5-4 and TRBJ2-5; D might be TRBD2 (5 bases). The V gene lost 0 bases and the J gene lost 1 base, with 13 bases spanning the gap. The CDR3 spans 16 residues. Germline V gene data show CDR1 as SGHNT and CDR2 as YYREEE (reference sequence). CDR3 in DNA: TGTGCCAGCAGCTTGGTAGCCGGACTGCGCCAAGAGACCCAGTACTTC. It translates to CASSLVAGLRQETQYF.

V gene TRBV2 combines with J gene TRBJ1-2, with 7 bases aligning to TRBD1. The junction had 4 bases not matched to a gene; V was cut back by 5 bases and J by 4 bases. Germline CDR1 is SNHLY and CDR2 is FYNNEI. This CDR3 contains 13 residues. The CDR3 sequence is CASSYRGSYGYTF. The DNA of the CDR3 is TGTGCCAGCAGTTACAGGGGCTCCTATGGCTACACCTTC.

The V and J genes are TRBV5-1 and TRBJ1-6; 7 positions agree with TRBD1. The V gene's germline CDR1 is SGHRS and CDR2 YFSETQ. V shed 2 bases and J 8 bases; nucleotides not matched to a gene: 13. The CDR3 is made up of 17 amino acids. CDR3 protein: CASSFYRVDREDSPLHF. The CDR3 DNA reads TGCGCCAGCAGCTTCTATCGGGTCGACAGGGAGGATTCACCCCTCCACTTT.

The rearrangement joins TRBV7-6 to TRBJ2-7; a weak D match, TRBD2 (5 bases). Germline V gene data show CDR1 as SGHVS and CDR2 as FNYEAQ. Between the trimmed V and J ends, which lost 1 base and 3 bases, there was a span of 10 bases. The CDR3 totals 14 residues. CDR3 protein: CASSLDGSNYEQYF. CDR3 in DNA: TGTGCCAGCAGCTTAGATGGGAGCAACTACGAGCAGTACTTC. The full variable domain, with the rest looked up from reference TRBV7-6 and TRBJ2-7, is GAGVSQSPRYKVTKRGQDVALRCDPISGHVSLYWYRQALGQGPEFLTYFNYEAQQDKSGLPNDRFSAERPEGSISTLTIQRTEQRDSAMYRCASSLDGSNYEQYFGPGTRLTVT.

As DNA, the CDR3 is TGTGCCAGCATCCCCTCTGGGGGCTTTAGAGAGACCCAGTACTTC. Translating it yields CASIPSGGFRETQYF. V and J are TRBV28 and TRBJ2-5; D might be TRBD1 (6 bases). Germline CDR1 is MDHEN and CDR2 is SYDVKM. CDR3 size: 15 residues. V shed 7 bases and J shed 4 bases, with 19 bases lying between them.

CDR3 residues: CASSVGIRTATSNTGELFF. The CDR3 DNA is TGTGCCAGCAGCGTAGGGATACGGACAGCCACATCGAACACCGGGGAGCTGTTTTTT. V is TRBV9 and J is TRBJ2-2; TRBD1 is a possible D gene (6 bases). V was cut by 0 bases and J by 0 bases, with 18 bases left in between. Per germline, CDR1 SGDLS and CDR2 YYNGEE. The CDR3 is 19 amino acids.

V gene TRBV4-1 combines with J gene TRBJ1-2; 7 bases agree with TRBD1. The ends lost 4 bases at V and 8 bases at J; junction bases unmatched: 7. This CDR3 is 13 amino acids long. CDR1 is MGHRA, CDR2 YSYEKL, per germline. CDR3 protein: CASSPRRDRGYTF. CDR3 coding DNA: TGCGCCAGCAGCCCTCGCAGGGACAGAGGCTACACCTTC.

The CDR3 nucleotides read TGTGCCAGCAGTGGAAAGGCGGGAGGGTCCCACAATGAGCAGTTCTTC. Translating it yields CASSGKAGGSHNEQFF. V is TRBV6-1 and J is TRBJ2-1; 9 nucleotides match TRBD2. Looked up from germline, CDR1 is MNHNS and CDR2 is SASEGT. With V trimmed by 4 bases and J by 5 bases, 9 bases remained unmatched. The CDR3 is made up of 16 amino acids.